Presented here are 2 T cell receptor beta chains from one specimen sequenced in a study of metastatic and nonmetastatic thyroid tumors (dated by TCRdb to 2020 to 2022). Receptor amplification or capture employed PCR. Sequencing took place on an Illumina HiSeq 4000. TCRdb reprocessed the public reads (quality trimming at Q25 with fastp, clone calling with MiXCR) and kept in-frame beta chains. Counted in this sample were around 23,000 clones; approximately 25% of them appeared once. Approximately 20% of the sample comes from the top ten. No patient had received any treatment before thyroid surgery. Sequenced sample: blood. These receptors came from a female donor with papillary thyroid cancer or a benign thyroid nodule (not recorded which). Some clones in this sample may be carry-over from other donors' samples.

This clone was recorded many times. V gene TRBV5-6 combines with J gene TRBJ2-7, with 10 bases lining up with TRBD1. With 3 bases clipped from V and 3 bases from J, the junction kept 6 bases outside the gene matches. The CDR3 runs 15 residues. Looked up from germline, CDR1 is SGHDT and CDR2 is YYEEEE. The CDR3 reads CASSWGTGALYEQYF. CDR3 coding DNA: TGTGCCAGCAGCTGGGGGACAGGGGCACTCTACGAGCAGTACTTC.

This clone appeared a single time. The chain combines TRBV4-3 with TRBJ2-2, with a possible D match to TRBD2 (5 bases). CDR3 length: 15 residues. Trimming pared 8 bases from V and 10 bases from J, leaving 23 bases between. Germline CDR1 is LGHNA and CDR2 is YSLEER. CDR3 sequence (DNA): TGCGCCAGCTGTTTGTCCGGGCCGGACTCCGTGGAGCTGTTTTTT. Encoded protein: CASCLSGPDSVELFF.